One T cell receptor (beta chain) is described in this entry. The antigen is not known. Method: immunoSEQ multiplex PCR; TCRdb's copy keeps in-frame clones and lacks some. The sample carries approximately 1,500,000 clones, nearly 99% recorded once. The data were obtained in a study of shared clonotypes between healthy human individuals. Study findings and constraints: Generally, estimated richness proved larger in naive subsets than it did in memory subsets. Represented diversity, genetic and exposure-history alike, was limited by few donors. Incomplete sequencing of sorted subsets was indicated by rarefaction despite large depth.

Trimming removed 5 bases from V and 2 bases from J; junction bases left unmatched: 15. CDR1 LNHNV and CDR2 YYDKDF come from the germline V gene (reference sequence). The CDR3 covers 20 residues. From CD4+ cells came CD45RA+ naive and CD45RA-negative memory subsets. Sequenced: naive CD4+ T cells sorted from blood. Stated subset: CD45RA+ positively selected. This TCR derives from a man aged 30-40 years in good health. The chain uses TRBV15 and TRBJ2-1; 13 bases are shared with TRBD2. CDR3 loop: CATSAGLLAGGGLPYNEQFF. The CDR3 bases are TGTGCCACCAGCGCGGGCTTACTAGCGGGAGGGGGTCTCCCCTACAATGAGCAGTTCTTC.